This T cell receptor (beta chain) was captured in a study of identical twins. This clonotype was picked up many times. This CDR3 contains 12 residues. V was clipped by 8 bases and J by 5 bases, with 9 bases between them. Each CDR3 protein is one row after TCRdb ran MiXCR on the 5' RACE reads. The top ten hold approximately 2% of the sample, which has hundreds of thousands of distinct CDR3 sequences, roughly 6% seen once. The chain couples TRBV12-3 or TRBV12-4 to TRBJ2-2; D perhaps matches TRBD2 (5 bases). This clonotype was obtained from a man aged 18-30 years in good health. Sequenced sample: naive T cells sorted from blood. CDR3 region: CASDYQTGELFF. The CDR3 coding sequence is TGTGCCAGCGACTACCAAACCGGGGAGCTGTTTTTT.